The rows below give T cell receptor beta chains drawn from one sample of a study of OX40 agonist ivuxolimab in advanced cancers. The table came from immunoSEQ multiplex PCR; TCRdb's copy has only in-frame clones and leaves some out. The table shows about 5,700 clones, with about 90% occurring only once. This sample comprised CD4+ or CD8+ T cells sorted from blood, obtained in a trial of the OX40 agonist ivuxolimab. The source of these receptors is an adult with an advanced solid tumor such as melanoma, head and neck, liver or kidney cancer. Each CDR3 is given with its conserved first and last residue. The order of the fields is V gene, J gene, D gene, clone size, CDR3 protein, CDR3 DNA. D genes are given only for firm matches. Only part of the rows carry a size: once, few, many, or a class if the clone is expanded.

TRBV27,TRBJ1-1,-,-,CASSLVRGLNTEAFF,TGTGCCAGCAGTTTAGTCCGGGGACTGAACACTGAAGCTTTCTTT
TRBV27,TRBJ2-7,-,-,CASSLGGWYEQYF,TGTGCCAGCAGTTTAGGGGGTTGGTACGAGCAGTACTTC
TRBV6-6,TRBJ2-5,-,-,CASSYAGDPQETQYF,TGTGCCAGCAGTTACGCCGGGGACCCCCAAGAGACCCAGTACTTC
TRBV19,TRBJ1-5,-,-,CASSIDLEGDDRRPQHF,TGTGCCAGTAGTATAGATCTCGAAGGGGACGATCGTCGGCCCCAGCATTTT
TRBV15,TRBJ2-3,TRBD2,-,CATSSSGASGRYTDTQYF,TGTGCCACCAGCTCTTCGGGGGCCAGCGGGAGGTACACAGATACGCAGTATTTT
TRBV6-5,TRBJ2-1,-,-,CASFGRFNEQFF,TGTGCCAGCTTTGGGAGGTTCAATGAGCAGTTCTTC
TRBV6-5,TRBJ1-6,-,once,CASSSQSSHNSPLHF,TGTGCCAGCAGTTCACAGAGCTCCCATAATTCACCCCTCCACTTT
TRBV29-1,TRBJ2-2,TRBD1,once,CSANIQGASTGELFF,TGCAGCGCAAATATTCAGGGGGCGAGCACCGGGGAGCTGTTTTTT
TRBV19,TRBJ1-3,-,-,CASRGWANTIYF,TGTGCCAGTAGAGGGTGGGCAAACACCATATATTTT
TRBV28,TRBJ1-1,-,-,CASSLLAMNTEAFF,TGTGCCAGCAGTTTATTAGCCATGAACACTGAAGCTTTCTTT
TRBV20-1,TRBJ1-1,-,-,CSASENTEAFF,TGCAGTGCTTCGGAGAACACTGAAGCTTTCTTT
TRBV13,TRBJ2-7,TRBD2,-,CASSSWTSGSEQYF,TGTGCCAGCAGCTCCTGGACTAGCGGGAGCGAGCAGTACTTC
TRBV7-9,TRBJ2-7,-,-,CASSLDDRRSYEQYF,TGTGCCAGCAGCTTAGACGACAGGCGTTCCTACGAGCAGTACTTC
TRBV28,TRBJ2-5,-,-,CASQSATVQETQYF,TGTGCCAGCCAATCCGCGACAGTACAAGAGACCCAGTACTTC
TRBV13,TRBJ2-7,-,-,CASSFGGEQYF,TGTGCCAGCAGCTTTGGGGGCGAGCAGTACTTC
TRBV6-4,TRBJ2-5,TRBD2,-,CASRTLAGGQETQYF,TGTGCCAGCAGGACCTTAGCGGGAGGACAAGAGACCCAGTACTTC
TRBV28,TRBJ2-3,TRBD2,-,CASSLSLAGVADTQYF,TGTGCCAGCAGTTTATCCCTAGCGGGAGTTGCAGATACGCAGTATTTT
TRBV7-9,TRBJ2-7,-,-,CASSLGGAPSYEQYF,TGTGCCAGCAGCTTAGGGGGGGCACCATCCTACGAGCAGTACTTC
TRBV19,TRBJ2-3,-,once,CASSNSGWATDTQYF,TGTGCCAGTAGTAACTCCGGGTGGGCCACAGATACGCAGTATTTT
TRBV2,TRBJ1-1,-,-,CASSRLVERTEAFF,TGTGCCAGCAGTAGACTGGTGGAAAGAACTGAAGCTTTCTTT
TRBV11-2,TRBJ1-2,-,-,CASSLGRSNYGYTF,TGTGCCAGCAGCTTGGGCAGGTCGAACTATGGCTACACCTTC
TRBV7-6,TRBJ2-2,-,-,CASSNGDGELFF,TGTGCCAGCAGCAATGGGGACGGGGAGCTGTTTTTT
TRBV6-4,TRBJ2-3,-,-,CASSDSTSDTQYF,TGTGCCAGCAGTGACTCGACGTCAGATACGCAGTATTTT
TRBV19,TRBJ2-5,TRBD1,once,CASSRDRLQETQYF,TGTGCCAGTAGTAGGGACAGGCTCCAAGAGACCCAGTACTTC
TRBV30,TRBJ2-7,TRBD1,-,CAWSVRPGGEQYF,TGTGCCTGGAGTGTACGGCCAGGGGGCGAGCAGTACTTC
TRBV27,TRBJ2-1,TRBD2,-,CASRLAGGPNEQFF,TGTGCCAGCAGACTAGCGGGAGGGCCAAATGAGCAGTTCTTC
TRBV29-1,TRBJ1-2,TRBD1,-,CSVEPTGLDYGYTF,TGCAGCGTTGAGCCGACAGGGTTGGACTATGGCTACACCTTC
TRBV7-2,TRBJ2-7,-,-,CASSLRDEIAYEQYF,TGTGCCAGCAGCTTGCGGGATGAGATTGCCTACGAGCAGTACTTC
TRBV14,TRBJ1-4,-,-,CASSQDRPAANEKLFF,TGTGCCAGCAGCCAGGACCGACCTGCGGCTAATGAAAAACTGTTTTTT
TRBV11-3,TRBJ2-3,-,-,CASSSPGLNTDTQYF,TGTGCCAGCAGCTCTCCGGGACTCAACACAGATACGCAGTATTTT
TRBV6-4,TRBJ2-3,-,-,CASSDSKGGADTQYF,TGTGCCAGCAGTGACTCGAAAGGCGGGGCAGATACGCAGTATTTT
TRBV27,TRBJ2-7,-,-,CASSFRSSYEQYF,TGTGCCAGCAGTTTCAGGAGCTCCTACGAGCAGTACTTC
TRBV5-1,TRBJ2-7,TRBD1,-,CASSVDRGTYEQYF,TGCGCCAGCAGCGTGGACAGGGGCACCTACGAGCAGTACTTC
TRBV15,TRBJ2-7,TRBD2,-,CATSRDFERERYEQYF,TGTGCCACCAGCAGAGATTTCGAGCGGGAGAGATATGAGCAGTACTTC
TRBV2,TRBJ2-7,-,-,CASSESFGVEQYF,TGTGCCAGCAGTGAAAGCTTCGGAGTGGAGCAGTACTTC
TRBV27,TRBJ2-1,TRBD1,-,CASSFVGTGRYNEQFF,TGTGCCAGCAGTTTCGTGGGGACAGGGAGATACAATGAGCAGTTCTTC
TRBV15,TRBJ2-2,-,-,CATSRELLKAANTGELFF,TGTGCCACCAGCAGAGAGTTGCTCAAGGCCGCGAACACCGGGGAGCTGTTTTTT
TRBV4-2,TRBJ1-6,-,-,CASSQEGFIDSPLHF,TGTGCCAGCAGCCAAGAGGGCTTTATTGATTCACCCCTCCACTTT
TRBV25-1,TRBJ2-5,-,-,CASSEISGAQETQYF,TGTGCCAGCAGTGAAATTAGTGGGGCCCAAGAGACCCAGTACTTC
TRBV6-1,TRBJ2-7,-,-,CASMKDYEQYF,TGTGCCAGCATGAAGGACTACGAGCAGTACTTC
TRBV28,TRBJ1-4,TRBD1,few,CASRGADRVNEKLFF,TGTGCCAGCAGGGGGGCCGACAGGGTTAATGAAAAACTGTTTTTT
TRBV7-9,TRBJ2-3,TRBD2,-,CASSLVPGGLNTQYF,TGTGCCAGCAGCTTAGTTCCGGGAGGGCTTAATACGCAGTATTTT
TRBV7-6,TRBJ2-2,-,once,CASSLAGNTGELFF,TGTGCCAGCAGCTTAGCGGGGAACACCGGGGAGCTGTTTTTT
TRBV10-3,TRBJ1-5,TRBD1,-,CAIGTGDSNQPQHF,TGTGCCATCGGGACAGGGGATTCCAATCAGCCCCAGCATTTT
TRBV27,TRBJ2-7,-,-,CASSPSSGGIFYEQYF,TGTGCCAGCAGTCCCAGCTCGGGCGGGATTTTCTACGAGCAGTACTTC
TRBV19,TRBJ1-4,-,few,CASSIELITNEKLFF,TGTGCCAGTAGTATCGAACTGATAACTAATGAAAAACTGTTTTTT
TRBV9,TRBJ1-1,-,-,CASSAVGATEAFF,TGTGCCAGCAGCGCAGTGGGGGCGACTGAAGCTTTCTTT
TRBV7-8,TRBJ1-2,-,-,CASSPLLTVGYTF,TGTGCCAGCAGCCCTCTTCTTACAGTTGGCTACACCTTC
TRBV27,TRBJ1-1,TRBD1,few,CASTPTGGNTEAFF,TGTGCCAGCACCCCGACAGGGGGGAACACTGAAGCTTTCTTT
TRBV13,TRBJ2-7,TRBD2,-,CASSRGLAGTYEQYF,TGTGCCAGCAGCCGGGGACTAGCGGGGACCTACGAGCAGTACTTC
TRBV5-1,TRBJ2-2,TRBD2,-,CASSTGLDELFF,TGCGCCAGCAGCACCGGACTAGATGAGCTGTTTTTT
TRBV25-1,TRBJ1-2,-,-,CASSPLARLNYGYTF,TGTGCCAGCAGTCCACTCGCGCGGCTTAACTATGGCTACACCTTC
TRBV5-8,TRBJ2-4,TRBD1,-,CASSSRQGTKNIQYF,TGTGCCAGCAGCTCCCGACAGGGTACCAAAAACATTCAGTACTTC
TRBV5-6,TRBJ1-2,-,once,CASSQRARANYGYTF,TGTGCCAGCAGCCAAAGGGCAAGGGCTAACTATGGCTACACCTTC